One and the same sample provided the 10 T cell receptor beta chains below, sequenced in a study of read filtering for tumor transcriptome and immune sequencing. The library was built from approximately 400 ng RNA with molecular barcoded adaptors for alpha/delta and beta/gamma chains. TCRdb fed the reads into MiXCR, producing one record per CDR3 protein. The sample consists of fewer than 30,000 distinct CDR3 sequences, roughly 14% of them appearing once. Sequencing used a population of CD138-negative cells sorted from bone marrow. Receptors were obtained from a donor aged 40 or over with multiple myeloma.

This clonotype appeared many times. The genes are TRBV7-2 and TRBJ2-7; D is undetermined. The CDR3 length is 14 residues. CDR1 SGHTA and CDR2 FQGNSA come from the germline V gene. Trimming removed 3 bases at V and 0 bases at J, with 9 bases between. CDR3 bases: TGTGCCAGCAGCTTTCCGGCCCGCTCCTACGAGCAGTACTTC. It yields the protein CASSFPARSYEQYF.

This clonotype came up many times. The V and J genes are TRBV20-1 and TRBJ2-1; TRBD1 matches at 7 bases. V trimming: 2 bases; J trimming: 7 bases; junction bases outside the gene matches: 5. The CDR3 is 13 amino acids. The germline V gene has CDR1 DFQATT and CDR2 SNEGSKA (reference sequence). The CDR3 loop is CSARRDRQNEQFF. CDR3 nucleotide sequence: TGCAGTGCTAGACGGGACAGACAAAATGAGCAGTTCTTC.

Many counts were recorded for this clonotype. The chain carries TRBV13 and TRBJ2-1, with D maybe TRBD2 (5 bases). Germline V gene data show CDR1 as PRHDT and CDR2 as FYEKMQ (reference sequence). The CDR3 extends over 13 amino acids. V lost 3 bases to trimming and J lost 7 bases, with 10 bases between them. CDR3 coding DNA: TGTGCCAGCAGCTTGGGAGCCGGGAATGAGCAGTTCTTC. This translates into CASSLGAGNEQFF. Looking up the rest from reference TRBV13 and TRBJ2-1 gives the full variable domain: AAGVIQSPRHLIKEKRETATLKCYPIPRHDTVYWYQQGPGQDPQFLISFYEKMQSDKGSIPDRFSAQQFSDYHSELNMSSLELGDSALYFCASSLGAGNEQFFGPGTRLTVL.

This clonotype was counted ten times or more. The V and J genes are TRBV6-5 and TRBJ1-1; 9 bases are a match to TRBD1. The germline gives CDR1 MNHEY, CDR2 SVGAGI. The CDR3 has 15 residues. V was clipped by 2 bases and J by 1 base; unmatched bases: 2. The CDR3 coding sequence is TGTGCCAGCAGTTACGGGACAGGGAGGAACACTGAAGCTTTCTTT. It yields the protein CASSYGTGRNTEAFF.

This clonotype was counted at least ten times. This rearrangement joins TRBV7-2 to TRBJ2-1; 9 positions agree with TRBD1. The CDR3 has 15 residues. The trim removed 1 base at V and 11 bases at J, leaving 9 bases unmatched. In germline, CDR1 is SGHTA, CDR2 FQGNSA. The CDR3 loop reads CASSLVSRDRDKQFF. CDR3 in DNA: TGTGCCAGCAGCTTAGTTAGTAGGGACAGGGATAAGCAGTTCTTC.

This clonotype was detected ten times or more. The CDR3 sequence is CSASVPKANYEQYF. The DNA for the CDR3 is TGCAGTGCTTCCGTACCTAAAGCGAACTACGAGCAGTACTTC. This chain uses TRBV20-1 with TRBJ2-7; D unresolved. V was trimmed by 5 bases and J by 3 bases, leaving 17 bases between them. Looked up from germline, CDR1 is DFQATT and CDR2 is SNEGSKA (reference sequence). The CDR3 is made up of 14 amino acids.

In this sample, this clonotype turned up many times. V usage is TRBV20-1 and J usage is TRBJ2-7, with a possible D match to TRBD2 (5 bases). The germline CDR1 and CDR2 sequences are DFQATT and SNEGSKA (reference sequence). The CDR3 has 13 residues. V was clipped by 6 bases and J by 3 bases, with 15 bases between them. The CDR3 here is CSARTFSIYEQYF. The DNA of the CDR3 is TGCAGTGCAAGGACTTTCTCTATCTACGAGCAGTACTTC.

This clonotype was recorded at least ten times. The rearrangement joins TRBV2 to TRBJ2-3, with 8 bases lining up with TRBD1. Per germline, CDR1 SNHLY and CDR2 FYNNEI. This CDR3 region has 16 residues. The J segment lost 0 bases and the V segment lost 5 bases, leaving 7 bases of the junction unmatched. DNA for the CDR3: TGTGCCAGCAGTCAAAGACAGGGGACTAGCACAGATACGCAGTATTTT. Translation: CASSQRQGTSTDTQYF.

This clonotype was detected many times. V is TRBV6-1 and J is TRBJ2-1, with D hard to call. V lost 5 bases, J lost 5 bases, and 4 bases lay in between. This CDR3 is built from 11 residues. Germline V gives CDR1 MNHNS, CDR2 SASEGT. CDR3 region: CASSRDNEQFF. CDR3 DNA: TGTGCCAGCAGTAGAGACAATGAGCAGTTCTTC.

This clonotype was found many times. The V gene is TRBV5-6, the J gene TRBJ2-5; 7 bases map to TRBD1. V was pared by 3 bases and J by 5 bases, with 4 bases of the junction left unmatched. Germline lookup yields CDR1 SGHDT and CDR2 YYEEEE. The CDR3 sequence is 13 residues long. The CDR3 sequence is CASSWTGGETQYF. For the CDR3, the DNA is TGTGCCAGCAGCTGGACAGGCGGGGAGACCCAGTACTTC.